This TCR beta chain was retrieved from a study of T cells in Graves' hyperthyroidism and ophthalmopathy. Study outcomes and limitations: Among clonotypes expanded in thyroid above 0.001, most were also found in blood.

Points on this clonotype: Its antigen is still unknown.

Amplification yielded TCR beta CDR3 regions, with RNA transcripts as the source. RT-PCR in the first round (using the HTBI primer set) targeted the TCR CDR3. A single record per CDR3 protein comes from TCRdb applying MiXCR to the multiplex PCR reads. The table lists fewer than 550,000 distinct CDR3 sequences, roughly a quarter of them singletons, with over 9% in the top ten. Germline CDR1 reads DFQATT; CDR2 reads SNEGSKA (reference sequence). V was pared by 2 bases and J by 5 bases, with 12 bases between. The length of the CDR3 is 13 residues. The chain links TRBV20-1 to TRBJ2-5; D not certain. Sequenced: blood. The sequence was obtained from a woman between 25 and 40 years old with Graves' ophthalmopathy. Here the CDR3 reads CSARRVLWETQYF. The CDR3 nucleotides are TGCAGTGCTAGAAGGGTCCTATGGGAGACCCAGTACTTC.